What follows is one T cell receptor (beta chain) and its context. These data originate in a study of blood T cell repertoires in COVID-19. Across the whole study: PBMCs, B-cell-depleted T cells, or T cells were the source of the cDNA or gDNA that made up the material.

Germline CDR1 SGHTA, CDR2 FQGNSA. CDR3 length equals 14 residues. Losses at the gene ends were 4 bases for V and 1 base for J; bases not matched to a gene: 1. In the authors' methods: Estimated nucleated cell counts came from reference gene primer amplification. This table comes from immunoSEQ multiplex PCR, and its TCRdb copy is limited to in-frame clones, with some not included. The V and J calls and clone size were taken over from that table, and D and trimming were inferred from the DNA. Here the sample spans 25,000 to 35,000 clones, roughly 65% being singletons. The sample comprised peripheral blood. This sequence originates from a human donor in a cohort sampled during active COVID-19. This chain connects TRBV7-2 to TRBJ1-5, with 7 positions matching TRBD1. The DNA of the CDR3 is TGTGCCAGCAGCTCGACAGGGAGCAATCAGCCCCAGCATTTT. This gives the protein CASSSTGSNQPQHF.